The 5 T cell receptor beta chains reported below all come from one sample, sequenced in a study of blood T cells in healthy people across ages (dated by TCRdb to the mid-2010s). Library preparation used 5' RACE. This sample was sequenced with an Illumina HiSeq 2500. The second PCR ran for roughly 7 to 12 cycles and used a J-beta primer mix along with a sample-barcoded 5' primer. TCRdb passed the public sequencing reads through fastp at Q25 and MiXCR, retaining productive beta sequences. Every distinct CDR3 protein forms one entry, paired with its most common genes and DNA. Recorded for this sample are 900,000 to 950,000 distinct CDR3 sequences; 25% to 35% of them occurred a single time. The biggest ten clones account for 10% of the sample. This sample was also put to use in a study of T cells of mothers and their children.

Sequencing used blood. Every receptor here comes from a woman aged 35 to 49 in good health.

The chain is built from TRBV20-1 and TRBJ1-1, with 7 bases identical to TRBD1. CDR1 and CDR2 from the germline V gene are DFQATT and SNEGSKA (reference sequence). The CDR3 contains 13 residues. Trimming took 3 bases from V and 6 from J; bases not matched to a gene: 7. CDR3 sequence reads: CSARKGAKAEAFF. CDR3 nucleotides: TGCAGTGCTAGGAAGGGGGCGAAGGCTGAAGCTTTCTTT.

This clonotype turned up a few times. This rearrangement joins TRBV3-1 to TRBJ1-6, with TRBD1 matching over 8 bases. Germline V lookup: CDR1 LGHDT, CDR2 YNNKEL (reference sequence). V shed 4 bases and J 10 bases; nucleotides not matched to a gene: 6. The CDR3 covers 14 residues. The CDR3 DNA sequence: TGTGCCAGCAGCCGGGAGACAGGGGTCTCACCCCTCCACTTT. Translated, it gives CASSRETGVSPLHF. Combining the CDR3 with reference TRBV3-1 and TRBJ1-6 gives the whole variable domain DTAVSQTPKYLVTQMGNDKSIKCEQNLGHDTMYWYKQDSKKFLKIMFSYNNKELIINETVPNRFSPKSPDKAHLNLHINSLELGDSAVYFCASSRETGVSPLHFGNGTRLTVT.

This clonotype was detected many times. The V call is TRBV7-3, the J call TRBJ2-5; possible D gene TRBD1, 6 bases. V was cut by 4 bases and J by 4 bases, with 10 bases left in between. Germline V gene lookup returns CDR1 SGHTA and CDR2 FQGTGA. The CDR3 runs 13 residues. CDR3 nucleotides: TGTGCCAGCAGCTCCCGAGGGGGAGAGACCCAGTACTTC. Encoded protein: CASSSRGGETQYF.

This clonotype has just a few counts. This chain joins TRBV15 and TRBJ2-3; 7 bases match TRBD2. V dropped 2 bases and J dropped 0; count of bases not matched to a gene: 2. CDR1 LNHNV and CDR2 YYDKDF come from the germline V gene (reference sequence). The CDR3 length is 15 residues. The CDR3 loop reads CATSRLAASTDTQYF. CDR3 DNA: TGTGCCACCAGCAGACTAGCGGCCAGCACAGATACGCAGTATTTT. The variable domain in full, with the rest retrieved from reference TRBV15 and TRBJ2-3, is DAMVIQNPRYQVTQFGKPVTLSCSQTLNHNVMYWYQQKSSQAPKLLFHYYDKDFNNEADTPDNFQSRRPNTSFCFLDIRSPGLGDTAMYLCATSRLAASTDTQYFGPGTRLTVL.

This clonotype was detected ten times or more. The chain carries TRBV29-1 and TRBJ2-1; 7 positions match TRBD1. CDR3 length equals 17 residues. In germline, CDR1 is SQVTM, CDR2 ANQGSEA. V lost 0 bases to trimming and J lost 4 bases; unmatched junction nucleotides: 12. The CDR3 spells CSVEDLISGTVYNEQFF. CDR3 nucleotides: TGCAGCGTTGAAGATTTGATTTCCGGGACAGTGTACAATGAGCAGTTCTTC.